What follows are 9 T cell receptor beta chains derived from one specimen sequenced in a study of T cell responses to AZD1222 COVID-19 vaccine. Sequencing was performed with immunoSEQ multiplex PCR; in TCRdb, only in-frame clones are kept and a portion is missing. The sample consists of about 190,000 clones, roughly 92% of them appearing once. The material sequenced was peripheral blood, taken on day 0 of AZD1222 vaccination. These receptors came from an adult in good health.

This rearrangement joins TRBV29-1 to TRBJ1-1, with no clear D. Germline CDR1 reads SQVTM; CDR2 reads ANQGSEA. V dropped 1 base and J dropped 5 bases, with 11 bases sitting between them. There are 13 residues in the CDR3. The CDR3 nucleotides are TGCAGCGTTGAAGGGCGGGCTAGGACTGAAGCTTTCTTT. It yields the protein CSVEGRARTEAFF.

The genes are TRBV18 and TRBJ2-5; TRBD2 aligns across 8 bases. J lost 4 bases, V lost 2 bases, and 12 bases had no gene match. The CDR3 extends over 17 amino acids. Looked up from germline, CDR1 is KGHSH and CDR2 is LQKENI. This chain's CDR3 is CASSPVRVGGAGETQYF. The CDR3 coding sequence is TGTGCCAGCTCACCAGTCAGGGTCGGGGGGGCCGGAGAGACCCAGTACTTC. Full variable domain (outside the CDR3, taken from reference TRBV18 and TRBJ2-5): NAGVMQNPRHLVRRRGQEARLRCSPMKGHSHVYWYRQLPEEGLKFMVYLQKENIIDESGMPKERFSAEFPKEGPSILRIQQVVRGDSAAYFCASSPVRVGGAGETQYFGPGTRLLVL.

This sequence joins TRBV27 and TRBJ1-5; D uncertain. The CDR3 has 15 residues. Germline CDR1 is MNHEY and CDR2 is SMNVEV (reference sequence). V lost 5 bases and J 0 bases, leaving 11 bases between the germline ends. CDR3 loop: CASSPDTYSNQPQHF. CDR3 nucleotides: TGTGCCAGCAGTCCAGACACTTATAGCAATCAGCCCCAGCATTTT.

This chain uses TRBV28 with TRBJ1-3; TRBD1 is a possible D gene (5 bases). Germline lookup yields CDR1 MDHEN and CDR2 SYDVKM. V dropped 4 bases and J dropped 0 bases, with 13 bases sitting between them. The CDR3 loop spans 16 amino acids. CDR3 sequence: CASSYGTVNSGNTIYF. The CDR3 DNA is TGTGCCAGCAGTTACGGGACGGTGAACTCTGGAAACACCATATATTTT.

The chain has TRBV18 and TRBJ2-5, with 9 bases aligning to TRBD1. Germline CDR1 is KGHSH and CDR2 is LQKENI. The CDR3 covers 16 residues. With V trimmed by 3 bases and J by 4 bases, 9 bases remained unmatched. CDR3: CASSPARTGVRETQYF. Written as DNA, the CDR3 is TGTGCCAGCTCACCGGCGAGGACAGGGGTAAGAGAGACCCAGTACTTC. Combining the CDR3 with reference TRBV18 and TRBJ2-5 gives the whole variable domain NAGVMQNPRHLVRRRGQEARLRCSPMKGHSHVYWYRQLPEEGLKFMVYLQKENIIDESGMPKERFSAEFPKEGPSILRIQQVVRGDSAAYFCASSPARTGVRETQYFGPGTRLLVL.

The V call is TRBV11-2, the J call TRBJ2-5; weak D call: TRBD2 (5 bases). This CDR3 has 17 amino acids. The V end lost 2 bases, the J end lost 5 bases, and 21 bases lay between the germline ends. CDR1 is SGHAT and CDR2 is FQNNGV in the germline V gene. CDR3 coding DNA: TGTGCCAGCAGCTTATTTGTTAACCTAGTCCCGGGGGAGACCCAGTACTTC. Encoded protein: CASSLFVNLVPGETQYF.

The chain combines TRBV7-8 with TRBJ1-5; weak D call: TRBD1 (5 bases). The V end lost 4 bases, the J end lost 1 base, and 8 bases lay between the germline ends. From germline, CDR1 is SGHVS and CDR2 FQNEAQ. The length of the CDR3 is 14 residues. The CDR3 DNA follows: TGTGCCAGCAGCTCCTCAGGGAGCAATCAGCCCCAGCATTTT. This codes for CASSSSGSNQPQHF. Together with reference TRBV7-8 and TRBJ1-5, the CDR3 gives the full variable domain: GAGVSQSPRYKVAKRGQDVALRCDPISGHVSLFWYQQALGQGPEFLTYFQNEAQLDKSGLPSDRFFAERPEGSVSTLKIQRTQQEDSAVYLCASSSSGSNQPQHFGDGTRLSIL.

The V gene is TRBV6-4, the J gene TRBJ2-5, with 9 bases fitting TRBD2. This CDR3 comprises 16 residues. The germline gives CDR1 MRHNA, CDR2 SNTAGT. Trimming cost V 2 bases and J 5 bases; bases outside gene matches: 9. The CDR3 DNA sequence: TGTGCCAGCAGTGACAGGGGTAGCGGGGGTGGGGAGACCCAGTACTTC. This gives the protein CASSDRGSGGGETQYF.

This chain connects TRBV10-3 to TRBJ1-1; 8 nucleotides align to TRBD1. The CDR3 loop spans 15 amino acids. V trimming: 1 base; J trimming: 2 bases; junction bases outside the gene matches: 3. The V gene's germline CDR1 is ENHRY and CDR2 SYGVKD. The CDR3 nucleotides are TGTGCCATCAGTGAGTGGGGACAGGCTAACACTGAAGCTTTCTTT. It translates to CAISEWGQANTEAFF.